Sequencing of this T cell receptor beta chain was carried out in a study of T cell responses to AZD1222 COVID-19 vaccine. A note on this clone: Its antigen is unknown.

Clones were read by immunoSEQ multiplex PCR, and TCRdb kept only the in-frame ones, dropping some. The table lists 110,000 or so clones, 88% of them singletons. General study findings and limits: Only after the peak T cell response were repertoires sampled.

The material was peripheral blood, obtained on day 0 of AZD1222 vaccination. The TCR comes from an adult in good health.

The CDR3 spells CASSQPTSGRARGQETQYF. CDR3 coding DNA: TGTGCCAGCAGCCAACCAACTAGCGGGAGGGCCAGGGGGCAAGAGACCCAGTACTTC. The chain combines TRBV3-1 (or the pseudogene TRBV3-2) with TRBJ2-5; 13 bases are a match to TRBD2. There are 19 residues in the CDR3. Germline-derived CDR1 and CDR2 are LGHDT and YNNKEL (reference sequence). With V trimmed by 2 bases and J by 2 bases, 11 bases remained unmatched.